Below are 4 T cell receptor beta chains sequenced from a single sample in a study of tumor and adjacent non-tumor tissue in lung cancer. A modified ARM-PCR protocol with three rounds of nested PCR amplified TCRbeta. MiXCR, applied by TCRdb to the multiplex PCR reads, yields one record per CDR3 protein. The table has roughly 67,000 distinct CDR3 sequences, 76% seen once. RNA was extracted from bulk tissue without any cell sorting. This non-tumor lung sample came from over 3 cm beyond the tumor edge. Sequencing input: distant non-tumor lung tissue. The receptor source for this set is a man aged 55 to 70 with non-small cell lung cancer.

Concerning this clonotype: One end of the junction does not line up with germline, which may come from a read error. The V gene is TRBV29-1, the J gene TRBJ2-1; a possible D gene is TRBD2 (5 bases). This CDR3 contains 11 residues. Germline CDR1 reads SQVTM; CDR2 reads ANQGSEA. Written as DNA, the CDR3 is TGCATCGTTGAAGATACGGGGGAGCAGTTCTTC. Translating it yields CIVEDTGEQFF.

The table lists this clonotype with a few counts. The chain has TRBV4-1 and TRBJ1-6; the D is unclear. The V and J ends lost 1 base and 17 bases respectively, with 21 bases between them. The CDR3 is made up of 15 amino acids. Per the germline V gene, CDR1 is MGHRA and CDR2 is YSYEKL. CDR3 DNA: TGCGCCAGCAGCCAAGGGCAGGACTTGGTTTCACACTTCCACTTT. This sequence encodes CASSQGQDLVSHFHF.

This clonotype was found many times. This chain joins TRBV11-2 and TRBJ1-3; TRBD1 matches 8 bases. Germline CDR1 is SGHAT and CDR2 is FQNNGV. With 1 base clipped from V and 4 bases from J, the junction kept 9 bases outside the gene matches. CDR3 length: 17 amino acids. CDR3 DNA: TGTGCCAGCAGCTTAGGCCCAGGCAGGGGGCCAGGAAACACCATATATTTT. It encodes CASSLGPGRGPGNTIYF.

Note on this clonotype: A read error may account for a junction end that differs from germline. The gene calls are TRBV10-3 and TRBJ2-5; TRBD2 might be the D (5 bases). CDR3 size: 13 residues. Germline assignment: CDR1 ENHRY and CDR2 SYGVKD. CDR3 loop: CAISESRGLDQYF. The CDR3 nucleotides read TGCGCCATCAGTGAGTCGCGAGGGCTGGACCAGTACTTC.